This T cell receptor (beta chain) was sequenced in a study of blood T cell repertoires in COVID-19. Overall study: Samples of COVID-19 (acute and convalescent) were obtained from the United States, Italy and Spain. In each case, the material was cDNA or gDNA derived from T cells, B-cell-depleted T cells, or PBMCs.

Original data processing: For nucleated cells, counts were estimated from reference gene primer amplification. The repertoire was sequenced with immunoSEQ multiplex PCR; TCRdb's copy has only in-frame clones and lacks some. V, J and clone size were drawn from that table, and D and trimming were deduced from the DNA. The table lists fewer than 80,000 clones, about 73% of them singletons. The receptor was isolated from a woman older than 75 with acute or convalescent COVID-19. The sequencing sample was made of peripheral blood.

CDR3 loop: CASRTQGKETQYF. The CDR3 nucleotides are TGTGCCAGCAGGACCCAGGGGAAAGAGACCCAGTACTTC. This chain joins TRBV7-9 and TRBJ2-5; D perhaps matches TRBD1 (6 bases). CDR1 and CDR2 (germline): SEHNR, FQNEAQ (reference sequence). V lost 6 bases and J 3 bases, leaving 11 bases between the germline ends. The CDR3 is 13 residues long.